The present entry profiles one T cell receptor (beta chain) with its context. What it recognizes is unknown. The germline V gene has CDR1 SGHTA and CDR2 FQGNSA. The CDR3 runs to 13 residues. V shed 3 bases and J shed 7 bases, with 10 bases lying between them. This entry is derived from a study of OX40 agonist ivuxolimab in advanced cancers. Study overall: Mean age 60 years, range 23 to 79; roughly 82% male. Study-wide results and caveats: Among T cells, CD8+ cells averaged more expanded clones than CD4+ cells.

Generated by immunoSEQ multiplex PCR, the TCRdb table keeps only in-frame clones and is missing some. The sample lists over 75,000 clones, roughly 89% occurring once. The specimen was CD4+ or CD8+ T cells sorted from blood, collected in a trial of the OX40 agonist ivuxolimab. The chain carries TRBV7-2 and TRBJ2-4; unclear D gene. This TCR derives from an adult with an advanced solid tumor such as melanoma, head and neck, liver or kidney cancer. CDR3 protein: CASSFAHENIQYF. The CDR3 DNA reads as TGTGCCAGCAGCTTTGCTCACGAGAACATTCAGTACTTC.